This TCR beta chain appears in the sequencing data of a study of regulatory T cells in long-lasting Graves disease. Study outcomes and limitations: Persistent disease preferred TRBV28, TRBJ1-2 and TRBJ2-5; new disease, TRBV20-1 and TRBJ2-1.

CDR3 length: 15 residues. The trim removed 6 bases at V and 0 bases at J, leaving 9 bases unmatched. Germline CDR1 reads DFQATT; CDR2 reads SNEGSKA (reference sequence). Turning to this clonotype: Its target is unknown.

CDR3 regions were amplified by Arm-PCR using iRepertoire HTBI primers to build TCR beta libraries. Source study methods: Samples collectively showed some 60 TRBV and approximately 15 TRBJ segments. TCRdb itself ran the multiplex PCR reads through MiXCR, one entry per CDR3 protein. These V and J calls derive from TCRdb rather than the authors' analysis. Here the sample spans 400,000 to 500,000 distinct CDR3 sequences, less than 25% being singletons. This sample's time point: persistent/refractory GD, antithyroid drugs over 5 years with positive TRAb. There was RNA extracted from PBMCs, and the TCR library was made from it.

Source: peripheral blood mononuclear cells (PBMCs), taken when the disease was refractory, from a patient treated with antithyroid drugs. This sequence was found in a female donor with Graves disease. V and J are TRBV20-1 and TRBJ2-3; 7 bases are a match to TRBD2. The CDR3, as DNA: TGCAGTGCCCCGGGGGAAGCGGGGAGCACAGATACGCAGTATTTT. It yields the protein CSAPGEAGSTDTQYF.